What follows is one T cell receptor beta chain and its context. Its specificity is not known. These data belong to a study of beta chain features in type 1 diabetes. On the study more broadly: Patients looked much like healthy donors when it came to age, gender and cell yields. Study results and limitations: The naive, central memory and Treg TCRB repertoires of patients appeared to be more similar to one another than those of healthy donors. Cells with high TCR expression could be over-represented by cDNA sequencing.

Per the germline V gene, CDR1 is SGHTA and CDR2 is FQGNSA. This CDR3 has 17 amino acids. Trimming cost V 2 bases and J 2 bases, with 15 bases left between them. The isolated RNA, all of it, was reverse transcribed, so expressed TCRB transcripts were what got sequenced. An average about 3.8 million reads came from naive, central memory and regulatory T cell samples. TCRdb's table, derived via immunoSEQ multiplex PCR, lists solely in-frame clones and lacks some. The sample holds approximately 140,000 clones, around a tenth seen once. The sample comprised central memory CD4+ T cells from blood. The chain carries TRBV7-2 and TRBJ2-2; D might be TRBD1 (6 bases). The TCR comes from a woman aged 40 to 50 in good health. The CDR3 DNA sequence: TGTGCCAGCAGCTTAAGTTTTGGGACATACAACACCGGGGAGCTGTTTTTT. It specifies CASSLSFGTYNTGELFF.